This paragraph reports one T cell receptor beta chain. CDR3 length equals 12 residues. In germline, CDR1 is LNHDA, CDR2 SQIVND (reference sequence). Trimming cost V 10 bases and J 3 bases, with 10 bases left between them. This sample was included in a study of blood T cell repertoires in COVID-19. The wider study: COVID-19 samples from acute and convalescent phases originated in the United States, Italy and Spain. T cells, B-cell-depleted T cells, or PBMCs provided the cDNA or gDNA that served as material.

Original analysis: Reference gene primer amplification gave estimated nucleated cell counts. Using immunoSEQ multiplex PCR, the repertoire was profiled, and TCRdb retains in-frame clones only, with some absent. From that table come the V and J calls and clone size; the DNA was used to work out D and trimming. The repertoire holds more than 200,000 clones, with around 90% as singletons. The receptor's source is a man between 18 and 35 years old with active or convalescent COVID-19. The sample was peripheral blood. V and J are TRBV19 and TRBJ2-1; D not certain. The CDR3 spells CATITDYNEQFF. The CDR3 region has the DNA TGTGCCACCATTACTGACTACAATGAGCAGTTCTTC. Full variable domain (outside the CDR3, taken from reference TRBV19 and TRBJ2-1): DGGITQSPKYLFRKEGQNVTLSCEQNLNHDAMYWYRQDPGQGLRLIYYSQIVNDFQKGDIAEGYSVSREKKESFPLTVTSAQKNPTAFYLCATITDYNEQFFGPGTRLTVL.